Detailed here is one T cell receptor (beta chain). The antigen this receptor binds is unknown. Base-call qualities are not available, and no considerably larger clone is one nucleotide away. The sample comes from a study of primary melanoma T cells and metastatic recurrence (dated by TCRdb to about 2020). In terms of the full investigation: The cohort consisted of nearly 200 primary melanomas of stage T2 to T4, each more than 1 mm thick. Histopathological grading of tumor-infiltrating lymphocytes served as the comparison point for the T-cell fraction derived from sequencing. The T-cell fraction measured by TCR beta sequencing was weighed against progression-free survival, the clinical outcome chosen for the comparison. Whether patient outcome could be predicted by T-cell fraction and T-cell repertoire clonality in primary melanoma tumors was the question this study put to the test. Broader findings and caveats from the paper: An effective T-cell-mediated antitumor response in primary melanoma was presented by the authors only as a suggestion rather than as a demonstrated mechanism. Progression-free survival was reportedly predicted by the tumor T-cell fraction independently of thickness, ulceration, mitotic rate and age. A T-cell fraction above 20% appeared protective regardless of ulceration status, mitotic rate or nodal disease. Reportedly, adding T-cell fraction to tumor thickness improved progression-free survival prediction more than adding any other histopathological variable did.

Libraries were prepared through the immunoSEQ multiplex PCR assay. High-throughput sequencing of the T-cell receptor beta chain was performed on primary melanoma tumor tissue. The study's processing was this. The repertoire analyses covered TCRB CDR3 sharing between samples and the distribution of insertions and deletions. The predictive value of the T-cell fraction was ranked against histopathological variables by a gradient-boosted model. TCRdb mirrors the immuneACCESS table, restricted to in-frame sequences. Some clones are absent from its copies; in checked studies, under half trace to an unresolved V gene, and the reason for the others is unknown. That table is the source of V, J and clone size, and D and trimming were worked out from the DNA. The sample table records 1,300 or so clones; over 70% of these occur just once. In total, the top ten clones hold 3% to 4% of the sample. The primary melanoma of each patient had been surgically resected and was considered potentially curable but at risk of metastatic recurrence.

For CDR1 and CDR2, the germline V gene lists SGHNT and YENEEA. The CDR3 measures 15 amino acids from cysteine to phenylalanine. The kept DNA is CDR3 alone, 45 bases in frame from the first base. A distance of 12 bases separates the germline ends of V and J, which lose 5 bases and 0 bases respectively. The chain is made from TRBV11-3 and TRBJ2-3, with a weak D call of TRBD1 (5 bases match). What was sequenced was melanoma tumor tissue. The receptor was derived from a human donor with melanoma. The DNA sequence is given as TGTGCCAGCAGCGTCGGACACTCGAGCACAGATACGCAGTATTTT. This translates into CASSVGHSSTDTQYF.